The source of this TCR beta chain is a study of identical twins. Study-wide findings and caveats: Out-of-frame TCR alpha sharing observed in monozygotic twins exceeded model estimates.

All of the donors were Caucasians in good health. The V gene end was trimmed by 1 base and the J gene end by 6 bases; junction bases not matched to a gene: 4. The length of the CDR3 is 14 residues. Germline values: CDR1 GTSNPN, CDR2 SVGIG (reference sequence). About this clonotype: Antigen unknown.

TCRdb itself ran the 5' RACE reads through MiXCR, one entry per CDR3 protein. The table records some 330,000 distinct CDR3 sequences, 7% to 9.5% of them present only once. The rearrangement uses TRBV30 and TRBJ2-3; TRBD2 matches at 10 bases. The sequencing input was naive T cells sorted from blood. This clonotype originated in a woman aged 45-65 years in good health. The CDR3 region is CAWSASGSGDTQYF. DNA for the CDR3: TGTGCCTGGAGTGCTAGCGGGAGCGGGGATACGCAGTATTTT.